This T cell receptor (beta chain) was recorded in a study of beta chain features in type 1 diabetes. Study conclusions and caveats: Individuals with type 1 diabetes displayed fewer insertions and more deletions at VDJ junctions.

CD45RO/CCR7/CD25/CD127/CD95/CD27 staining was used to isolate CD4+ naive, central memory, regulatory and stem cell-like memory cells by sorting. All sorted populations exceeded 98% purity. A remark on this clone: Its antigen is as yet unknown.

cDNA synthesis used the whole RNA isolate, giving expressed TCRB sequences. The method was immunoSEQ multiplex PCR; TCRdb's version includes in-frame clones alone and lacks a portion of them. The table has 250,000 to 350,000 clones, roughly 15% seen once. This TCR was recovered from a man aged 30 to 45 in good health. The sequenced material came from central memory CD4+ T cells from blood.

CDR3 sequence reads: CASSLAGWTDTQYF. CDR3 nucleotides: TGTGCCAGCAGCTTAGCCGGGTGGACAGATACGCAGTATTTT. The chain employs TRBV11-3 and TRBJ2-3; D gene unclear. V lost 1 base, J lost 3 bases, and 8 bases lay in between. The CDR3 has 14 amino acids. Germline loops: CDR1 SGHNT, CDR2 YENEEA.